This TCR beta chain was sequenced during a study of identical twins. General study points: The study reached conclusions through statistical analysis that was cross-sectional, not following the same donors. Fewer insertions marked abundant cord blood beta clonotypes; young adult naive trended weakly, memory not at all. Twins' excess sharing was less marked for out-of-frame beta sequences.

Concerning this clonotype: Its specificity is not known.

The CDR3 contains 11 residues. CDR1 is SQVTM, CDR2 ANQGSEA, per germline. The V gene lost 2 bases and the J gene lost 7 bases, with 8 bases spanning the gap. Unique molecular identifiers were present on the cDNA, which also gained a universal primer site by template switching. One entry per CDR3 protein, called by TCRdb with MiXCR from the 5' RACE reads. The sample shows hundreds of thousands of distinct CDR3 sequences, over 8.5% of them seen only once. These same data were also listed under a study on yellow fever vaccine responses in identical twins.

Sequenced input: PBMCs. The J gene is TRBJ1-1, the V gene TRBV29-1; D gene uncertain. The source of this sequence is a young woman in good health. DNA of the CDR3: TGCAGCGTTGAATATGGCAGTGAAGCTTTCTTT. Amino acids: CSVEYGSEAFF.